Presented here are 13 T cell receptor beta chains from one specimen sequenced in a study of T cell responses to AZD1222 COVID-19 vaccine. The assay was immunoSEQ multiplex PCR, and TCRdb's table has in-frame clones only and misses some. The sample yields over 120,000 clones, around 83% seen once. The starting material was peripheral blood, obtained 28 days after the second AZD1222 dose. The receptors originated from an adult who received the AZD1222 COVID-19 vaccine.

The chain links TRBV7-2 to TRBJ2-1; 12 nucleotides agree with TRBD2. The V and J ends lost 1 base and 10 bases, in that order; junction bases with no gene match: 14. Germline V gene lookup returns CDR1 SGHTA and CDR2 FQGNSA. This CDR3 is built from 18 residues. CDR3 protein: CASSLGPGLAGLEAEQFF. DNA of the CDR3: TGTGCCAGCAGCTTAGGTCCGGGACTAGCGGGCCTGGAGGCAGAGCAGTTCTTC. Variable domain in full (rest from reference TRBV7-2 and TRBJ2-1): GAGVSQSPSNKVTEKGKDVELRCDPISGHTALYWYRQSLGQGLEFLIYFQGNSAPDKSGLPSDRFSAERTGGSVSTLTIQRTQQEDSAVYLCASSLGPGLAGLEAEQFFGPGTRLTVL.

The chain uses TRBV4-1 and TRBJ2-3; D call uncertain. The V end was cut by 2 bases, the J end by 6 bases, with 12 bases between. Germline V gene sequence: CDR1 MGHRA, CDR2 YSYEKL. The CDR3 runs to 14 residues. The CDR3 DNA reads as TGCGCCAGCAGCCAAATCCAATCTGGCGATACGCAGTATTTT. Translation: CASSQIQSGDTQYF.

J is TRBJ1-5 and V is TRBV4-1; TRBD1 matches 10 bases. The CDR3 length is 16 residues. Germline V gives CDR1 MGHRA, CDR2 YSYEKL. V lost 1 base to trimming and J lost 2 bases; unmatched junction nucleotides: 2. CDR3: CASSQATGGGNQPQHF. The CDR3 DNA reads TGCGCCAGCAGCCAAGCGACAGGGGGCGGCAATCAGCCCCAGCATTTT.

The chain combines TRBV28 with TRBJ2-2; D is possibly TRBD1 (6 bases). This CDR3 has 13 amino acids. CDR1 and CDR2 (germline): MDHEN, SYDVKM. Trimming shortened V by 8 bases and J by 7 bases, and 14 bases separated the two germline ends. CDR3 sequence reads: CASWDINSGELFF. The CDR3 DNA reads TGTGCCAGCTGGGACATTAATAGCGGGGAGCTGTTTTTT. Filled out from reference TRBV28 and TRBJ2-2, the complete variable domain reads DVKVTQSSRYLVKRTGEKVFLECVQDMDHENMFWYRQDPGLGLRLIYFSYDVKMKEKGDIPEGYSVSREKKERFSLILESASTNQTSMYLCASWDINSGELFFGEGSRLTVL.

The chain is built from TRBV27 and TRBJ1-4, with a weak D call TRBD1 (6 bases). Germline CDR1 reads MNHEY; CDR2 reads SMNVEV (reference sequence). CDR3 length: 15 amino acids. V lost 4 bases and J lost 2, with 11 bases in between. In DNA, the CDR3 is TGTGCCAGCAGTTACAGGGCAGCCACTAATGAAAAACTGTTTTTT. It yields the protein CASSYRAATNEKLFF.

CDR3 amino acids: CASIQGRGHTEAFF. Written as DNA, the CDR3 is TGTGCCAGTATCCAGGGGAGGGGCCACACTGAAGCTTTCTTT. This chain links TRBV19 with TRBJ1-1; D perhaps matches TRBD1 (6 bases). The CDR3 is made up of 14 amino acids. V lost 7 bases, J lost 3 bases, and 15 bases lay in between. Germline CDR1 is LNHDA and CDR2 is SQIVND (reference sequence).

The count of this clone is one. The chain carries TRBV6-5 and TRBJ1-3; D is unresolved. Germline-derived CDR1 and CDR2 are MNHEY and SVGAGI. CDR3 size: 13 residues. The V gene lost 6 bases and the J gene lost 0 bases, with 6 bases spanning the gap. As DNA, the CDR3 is TGTGCCAGCAGGGCCTTCTCTGGAAACACCATATATTTT. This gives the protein CASRAFSGNTIYF.

The CDR3 DNA reads as TGTGCCAGCAGCCCCTGGGACACAGATACGCAGTATTTT. Translated, it gives CASSPWDTDTQYF. This chain uses TRBV7-8 with TRBJ2-3; no reliable D call. V lost 5 bases and J 2 bases, leaving 8 bases between the germline ends. This CDR3 region has 13 residues. Per germline, CDR1 SGHVS and CDR2 FQNEAQ.

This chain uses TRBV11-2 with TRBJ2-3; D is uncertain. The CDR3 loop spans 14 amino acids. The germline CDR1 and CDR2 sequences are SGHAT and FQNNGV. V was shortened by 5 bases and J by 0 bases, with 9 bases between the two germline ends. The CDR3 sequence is CASSPLVSTDTQYF. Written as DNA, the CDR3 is TGTGCCAGCAGCCCATTGGTGAGCACAGATACGCAGTATTTT.

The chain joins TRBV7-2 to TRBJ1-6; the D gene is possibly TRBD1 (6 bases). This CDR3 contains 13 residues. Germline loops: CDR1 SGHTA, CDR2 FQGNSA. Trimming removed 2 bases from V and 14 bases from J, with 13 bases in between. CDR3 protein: CASSLWGAESLHF. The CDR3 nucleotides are TGTGCCAGCAGCTTATGGGGGGCGGAGTCCCTCCACTTT.

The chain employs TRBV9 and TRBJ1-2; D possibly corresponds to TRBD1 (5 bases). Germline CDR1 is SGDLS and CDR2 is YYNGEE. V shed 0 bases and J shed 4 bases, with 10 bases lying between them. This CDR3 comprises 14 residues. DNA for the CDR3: TGTGCCAGCAGCGTAGCGGGGCTCGGCTATGGCTACACCTTC. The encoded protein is CASSVAGLGYGYTF.

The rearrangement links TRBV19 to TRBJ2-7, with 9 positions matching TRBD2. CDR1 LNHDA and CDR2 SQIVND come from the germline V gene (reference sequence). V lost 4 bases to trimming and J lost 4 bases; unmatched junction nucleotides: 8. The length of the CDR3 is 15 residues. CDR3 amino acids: CASSTWGAGGYEQYF. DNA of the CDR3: TGTGCCAGTAGTACCTGGGGAGCGGGGGGATACGAGCAGTACTTC.

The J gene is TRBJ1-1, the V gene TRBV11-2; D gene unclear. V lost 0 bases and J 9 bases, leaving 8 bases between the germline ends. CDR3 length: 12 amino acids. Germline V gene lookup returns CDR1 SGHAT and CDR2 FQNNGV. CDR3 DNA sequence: TGTGCCAGCAGCTTAGAAGTCCCACAAGCTTTCTTT. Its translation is CASSLEVPQAFF.